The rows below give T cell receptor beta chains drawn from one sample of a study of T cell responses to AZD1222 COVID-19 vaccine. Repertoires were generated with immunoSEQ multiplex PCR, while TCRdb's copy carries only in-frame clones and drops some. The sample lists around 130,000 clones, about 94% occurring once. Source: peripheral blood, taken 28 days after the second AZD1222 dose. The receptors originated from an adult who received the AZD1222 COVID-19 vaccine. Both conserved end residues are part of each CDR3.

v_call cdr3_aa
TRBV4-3 CASSQGTGDGANVLTF
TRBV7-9 CASSSTGLAGGKSYEQYF
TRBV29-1 CSVAGQGSYNEQFF
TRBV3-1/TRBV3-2 CASSQDPTGEGETEAFF
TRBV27 CASSLLLAGGVETQYF
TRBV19 CATGRGRVYTEAFF
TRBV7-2 CASSLWDRGDEQFF
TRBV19 CASTDRGVTDTQYF
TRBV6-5 CASSMAPSYGYTF
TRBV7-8 CASSHRGILETEAFF
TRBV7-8 CASANGAGINEKLFF
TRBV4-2 CASSYNENPGQVNRYGYTF
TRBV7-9 CASSTTDSSLANYGYTF
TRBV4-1 CASSLGQSDNSPLHF